A selection of T cell receptor beta chains follows, all from one sample in a study of cytomegalovirus exposure and HLA in healthy donors. Method: immunoSEQ multiplex PCR; TCRdb's copy keeps in-frame clones and lacks some. The sample includes 150,000 or so clones, about four fifths of them seen just once. The sequenced sample consisted of PBMCs. Receptor source: a man aged 25-40 years in good health and CMV-seropositive. The CDR3 runs from the conserved cysteine through the conserved F or W. D genes are given only for firm matches. Clone size is not always given. Where it is, it says once, few, many or a class for expanded clones.

length: 13
size: few
V: TRBV5-6
D: .
J: TRBJ1-2
CDR3: CASDPGTNYGYTF
DNA: TGTGCCAGCGACCCCGGGACAAACTATGGCTACACCTTC

length: 14
size: .
V: TRBV2
D: TRBD1
J: TRBJ2-5
CDR3: CASSLGTGRETQYF
DNA: TGTGCCAGCAGCCTGGGGACAGGGAGAGAGACCCAGTACTTC

length: 15
size: .
V: TRBV27
D: TRBD1
J: TRBJ1-5
CDR3: CASSLTGGRNQPQHF
DNA: TGTGCCAGCAGTTTAACAGGGGGCAGGAATCAGCCCCAGCATTTT

length: 16
size: .
V: TRBV18
D: TRBD2
J: TRBJ2-1
CDR3: CASSPPASGGLNEQFF
DNA: TGTGCCAGCTCACCACCGGCTAGCGGGGGTCTCAATGAGCAGTTCTTC

length: 19
size: .
V: TRBV5-4
D: TRBD2
J: TRBJ2-1
CDR3: CASSSGLAGGLVAYNEQFF
DNA: TGTGCCAGCAGCTCTGGACTAGCGGGGGGGTTGGTAGCCTACAATGAGCAGTTCTTC

length: 14
size: .
V: TRBV30
D: TRBD2
J: TRBJ2-7
CDR3: CAWSVASGSYEQYF
DNA: TGTGCCTGGAGTGTGGCTAGCGGGAGCTACGAGCAGTACTTC

length: 12
size: .
V: TRBV7-9
D: .
J: TRBJ1-1
CDR3: CASSFSTTEAFF
DNA: TGTGCCAGCAGCTTTTCGACTACTGAAGCTTTCTTT

length: 14
size: .
V: TRBV12-5
D: .
J: TRBJ1-2
CDR3: CASMWASLIYGYTF
DNA: TGTGCTAGCATGTGGGCGAGCTTAATCTATGGCTACACCTTC

length: 13
size: .
V: TRBV5-1
D: .
J: TRBJ2-7
CDR3: CASSLTVLDEQYF
DNA: TGCGCCAGCAGCTTGACAGTTTTAGACGAGCAGTACTTC

length: 14
size: few
V: TRBV19
D: .
J: TRBJ1-1
CDR3: CASTAGTPNTEAFF
DNA: TGTGCCAGTACCGCCGGGACACCGAACACTGAAGCTTTCTTT

length: 18
size: once
V: TRBV4-1
D: TRBD2
J: TRBJ2-3
CDR3: CASSRPLRGGSGTDTQYF
DNA: TGCGCCAGCAGCCGCCCCCTACGGGGGGGGAGTGGCACAGATACGCAGTATTTT

length: 17
size: .
V: TRBV4-2
D: TRBD1
J: TRBJ1-4
CDR3: CASSQDPAPRGDEKLFF
DNA: TGTGCCAGCAGCCAAGATCCCGCTCCCAGGGGGGATGAAAAACTGTTTTTT

length: 13
size: .
V: TRBV14
D: TRBD2
J: TRBJ2-5
CDR3: CASSSLRGETQYF
DNA: TGTGCCAGCAGCTCCCTGCGGGGGGAGACCCAGTACTTC

length: 13
size: .
V: TRBV6-5
D: .
J: TRBJ2-7
CDR3: CASSYWRYYEQYF
DNA: TGTGCCAGCAGTTATTGGCGGTACTACGAGCAGTACTTC

length: 14
size: .
V: TRBV5-1
D: .
J: TRBJ1-1
CDR3: CASSSRSQRTEAFF
DNA: TGCGCCAGCAGCTCTAGATCGCAAAGAACTGAAGCTTTCTTT

length: 13
size: few
V: TRBV6-1
D: .
J: TRBJ2-7
CDR3: CASSEGYPYEQYF
DNA: TGTGCCAGCAGTGAGGGCTATCCCTACGAGCAGTACTTC